This TCR beta chain was profiled in a study of Tregs in tolerant kidney transplant recipients. Study-level results: Few patients were studied, so findings need validation in larger groups. Changing PCR primers prevented nucleotide comparison between some patients' samples.

As regards this clone: What it binds is unknown. Read data end 3 residues before the CDR3 end; the end is taken from the germline J gene.

Recipients received nonmyeloablative bone marrow transplants from related graft donors, with transient mixed chimerism. CD4+CD25+CD127- Tregs, CD4+CD25- non-Tregs, CD4 and CD8 cells were sorted. Trimming took off 4 bases at V and 2 bases at J, with 19 bases between the two ends. The CDR3 contains 16 residues. Germline CDR1 reads DFQATT; CDR2 reads SNEGSKA (reference sequence). Clones were read by immunoSEQ multiplex PCR, and TCRdb kept only the in-frame ones, dropping some. This repertoire includes 20,000 to 30,000 clones. The chain recombines TRBV20-1 with TRBJ2-3, with D uncertain. The source was CD4+ T cells from blood (PBMCs), collected 6 months after the transplant. The clonotype originates from a human patient who received a combined kidney and bone marrow transplant. A share of the T cells may be of graft donor origin. The part of the CDR3 DNA that was read is TGCAGTGCTACCATCCTACTGGCGGCCCTCACAGATACG. It translates to CSATILLAALTDT. The entire CDR3 sequence reads CSATILLAALTDTQYF.